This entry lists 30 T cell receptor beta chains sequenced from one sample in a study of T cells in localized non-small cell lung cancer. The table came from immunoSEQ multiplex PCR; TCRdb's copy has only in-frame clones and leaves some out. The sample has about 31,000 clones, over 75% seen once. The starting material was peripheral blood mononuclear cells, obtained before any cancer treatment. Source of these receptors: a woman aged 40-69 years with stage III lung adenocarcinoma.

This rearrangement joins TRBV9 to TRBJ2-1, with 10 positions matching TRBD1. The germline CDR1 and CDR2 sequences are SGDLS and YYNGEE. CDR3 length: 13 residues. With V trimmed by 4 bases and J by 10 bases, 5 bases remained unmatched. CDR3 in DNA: TGTGCCAGCAGCTACGGGACAGGGGAAGAGCAGTTCTTC. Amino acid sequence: CASSYGTGEEQFF.

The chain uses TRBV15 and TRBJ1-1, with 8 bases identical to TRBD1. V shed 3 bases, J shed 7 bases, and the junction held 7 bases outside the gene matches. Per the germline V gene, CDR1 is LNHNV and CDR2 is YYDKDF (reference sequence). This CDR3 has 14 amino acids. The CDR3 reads CATSSRQGTSEAFF. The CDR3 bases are TGTGCCACCAGCAGCCGACAGGGGACGAGTGAAGCTTTCTTT.

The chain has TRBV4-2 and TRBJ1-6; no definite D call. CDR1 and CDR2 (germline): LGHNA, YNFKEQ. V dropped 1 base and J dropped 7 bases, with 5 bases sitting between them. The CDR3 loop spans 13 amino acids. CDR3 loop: CASSQGRNSPLHF. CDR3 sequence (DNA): TGTGCCAGCAGCCAAGGGAGGAATTCACCCCTCCACTTT.

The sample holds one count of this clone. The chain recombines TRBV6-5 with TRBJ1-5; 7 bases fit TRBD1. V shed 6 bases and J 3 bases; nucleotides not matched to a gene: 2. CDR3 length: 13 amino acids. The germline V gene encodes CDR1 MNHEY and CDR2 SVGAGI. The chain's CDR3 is CASSGTVNQPQHF. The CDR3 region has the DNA TGTGCCAGCAGCGGGACAGTCAATCAGCCCCAGCATTTT.

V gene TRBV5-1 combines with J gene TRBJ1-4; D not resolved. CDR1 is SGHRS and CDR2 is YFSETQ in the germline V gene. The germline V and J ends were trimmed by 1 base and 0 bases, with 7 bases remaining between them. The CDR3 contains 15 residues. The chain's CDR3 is CASSLSAATNEKLFF. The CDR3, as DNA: TGCGCCAGCAGCTTGAGCGCCGCAACTAATGAAAAACTGTTTTTT.

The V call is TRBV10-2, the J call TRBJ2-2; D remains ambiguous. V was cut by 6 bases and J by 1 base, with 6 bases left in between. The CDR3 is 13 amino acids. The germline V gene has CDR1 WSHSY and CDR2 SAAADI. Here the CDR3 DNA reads TGCGCCAGCAGACAGTTGAACACCGGGGAGCTGTTTTTT. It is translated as CASRQLNTGELFF.

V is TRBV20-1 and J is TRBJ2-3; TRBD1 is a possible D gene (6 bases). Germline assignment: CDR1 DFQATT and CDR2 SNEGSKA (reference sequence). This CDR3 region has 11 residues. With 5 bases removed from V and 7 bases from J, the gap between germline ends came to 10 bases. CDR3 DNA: TGCAGTGCTCCCCAGGGGCATACGCAGTATTTT. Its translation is CSAPQGHTQYF.

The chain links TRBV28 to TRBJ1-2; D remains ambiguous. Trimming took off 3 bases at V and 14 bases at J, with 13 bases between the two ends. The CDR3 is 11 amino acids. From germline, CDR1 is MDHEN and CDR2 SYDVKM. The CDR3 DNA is TGTGCCAGCAGTTTTTCGGCGGCGAGTACCTTC. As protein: CASSFSAASTF.

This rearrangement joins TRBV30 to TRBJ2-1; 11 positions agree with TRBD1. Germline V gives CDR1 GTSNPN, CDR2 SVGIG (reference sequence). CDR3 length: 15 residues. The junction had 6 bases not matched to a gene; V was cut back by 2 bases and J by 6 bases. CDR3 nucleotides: TGTGCCTGGAGTCCTCCCGGGACAGGGGGCAATGAGCAGTTCTTC. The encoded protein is CAWSPPGTGGNEQFF.

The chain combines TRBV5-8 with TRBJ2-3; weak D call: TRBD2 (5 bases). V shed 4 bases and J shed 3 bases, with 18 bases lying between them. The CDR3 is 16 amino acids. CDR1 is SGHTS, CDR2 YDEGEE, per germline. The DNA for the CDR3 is TGTGCCAGCAGCCCGCGGGTTAGCTTCTTAACAGATACGCAGTATTTT. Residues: CASSPRVSFLTDTQYF.

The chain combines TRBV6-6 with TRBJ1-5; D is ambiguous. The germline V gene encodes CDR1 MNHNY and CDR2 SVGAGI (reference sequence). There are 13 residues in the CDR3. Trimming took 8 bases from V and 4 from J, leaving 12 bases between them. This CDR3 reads CASGTQINQPQHF. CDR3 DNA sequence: TGTGCCAGCGGAACACAAATAAATCAGCCCCAGCATTTT.

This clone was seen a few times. CDR3 nucleotides: TGTGCCAGCAGTTACGCCCGGGGAAGCAGCACAGATACGCAGTATTTT. Translating it yields CASSYARGSSTDTQYF. V is TRBV6-5 and J is TRBJ2-3; D might be TRBD2 (5 bases). This CDR3 is built from 16 residues. The ends were cut back, 2 bases at V and 0 bases at J, with 12 bases in the middle. Per germline, CDR1 MNHEY and CDR2 SVGAGI.

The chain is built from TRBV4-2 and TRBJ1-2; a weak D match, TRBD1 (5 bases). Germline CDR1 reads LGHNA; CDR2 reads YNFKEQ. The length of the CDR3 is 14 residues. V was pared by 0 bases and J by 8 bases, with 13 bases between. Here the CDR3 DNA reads TGTGCCAGCAGCCAAGAGGGGCCCGGGTTGGGCTACACCTTC. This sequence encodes CASSQEGPGLGYTF.

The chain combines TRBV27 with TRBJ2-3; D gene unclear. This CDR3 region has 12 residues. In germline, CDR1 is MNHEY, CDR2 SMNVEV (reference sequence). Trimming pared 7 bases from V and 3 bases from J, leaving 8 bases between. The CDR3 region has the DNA TGTGCCAGCATGGGGAATACAGATACGCAGTATTTT. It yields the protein CASMGNTDTQYF.

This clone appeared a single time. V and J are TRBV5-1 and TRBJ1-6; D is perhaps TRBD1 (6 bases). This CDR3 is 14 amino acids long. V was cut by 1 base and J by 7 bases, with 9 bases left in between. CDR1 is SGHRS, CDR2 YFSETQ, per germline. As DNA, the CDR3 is TGCGCCAGCAGCTTGCAGGGGCAAAATTCACCCCTCCACTTT. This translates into CASSLQGQNSPLHF.

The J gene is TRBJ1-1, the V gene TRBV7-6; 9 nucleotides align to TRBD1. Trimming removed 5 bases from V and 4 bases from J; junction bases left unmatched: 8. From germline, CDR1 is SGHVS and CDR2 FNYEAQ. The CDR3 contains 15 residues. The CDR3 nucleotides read TGTGCCAGCAGCCCCTGGACAGGGGTAACCACTGAAGCTTTCTTT. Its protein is CASSPWTGVTTEAFF. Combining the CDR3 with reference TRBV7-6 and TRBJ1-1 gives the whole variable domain GAGVSQSPRYKVTKRGQDVALRCDPISGHVSLYWYRQALGQGPEFLTYFNYEAQQDKSGLPNDRFSAERPEGSISTLTIQRTEQRDSAMYRCASSPWTGVTTEAFFGQGTRLTVV.

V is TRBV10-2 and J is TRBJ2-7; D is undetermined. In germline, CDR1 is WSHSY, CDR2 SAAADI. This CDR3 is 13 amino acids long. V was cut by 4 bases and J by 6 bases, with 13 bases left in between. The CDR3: CASSVLEGSEQYF. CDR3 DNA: TGCGCCAGCAGTGTGTTAGAAGGTTCCGAGCAGTACTTC.

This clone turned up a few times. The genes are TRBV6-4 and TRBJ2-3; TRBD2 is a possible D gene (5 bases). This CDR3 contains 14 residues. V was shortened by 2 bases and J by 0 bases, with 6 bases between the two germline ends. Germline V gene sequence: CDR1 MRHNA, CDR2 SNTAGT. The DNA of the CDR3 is TGTGCCAGCAGTGACGAGGGTAGCACAGATACGCAGTATTTT. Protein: CASSDEGSTDTQYF.

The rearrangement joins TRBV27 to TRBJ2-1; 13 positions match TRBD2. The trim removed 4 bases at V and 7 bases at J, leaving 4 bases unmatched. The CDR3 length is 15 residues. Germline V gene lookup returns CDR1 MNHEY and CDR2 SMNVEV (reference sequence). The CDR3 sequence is CASSSGTSGKNEQFF. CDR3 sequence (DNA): TGTGCCAGCAGTTCCGGGACTAGCGGGAAAAATGAGCAGTTCTTC.

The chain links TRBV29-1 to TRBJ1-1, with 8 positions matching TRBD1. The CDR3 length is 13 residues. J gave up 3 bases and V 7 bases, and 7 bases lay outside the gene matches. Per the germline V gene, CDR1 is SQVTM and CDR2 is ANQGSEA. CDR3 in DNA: TGCAGCGCCCGGACAGGGCAGGACACTGAAGCTTTCTTT. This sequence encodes CSARTGQDTEAFF.

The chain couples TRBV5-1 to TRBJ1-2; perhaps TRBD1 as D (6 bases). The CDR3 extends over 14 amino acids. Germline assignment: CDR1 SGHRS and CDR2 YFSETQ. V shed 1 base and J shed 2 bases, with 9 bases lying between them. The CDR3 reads CASSLRQGNYGYTF. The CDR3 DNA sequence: TGCGCCAGCAGCTTGCGCCAGGGGAACTATGGCTACACCTTC.

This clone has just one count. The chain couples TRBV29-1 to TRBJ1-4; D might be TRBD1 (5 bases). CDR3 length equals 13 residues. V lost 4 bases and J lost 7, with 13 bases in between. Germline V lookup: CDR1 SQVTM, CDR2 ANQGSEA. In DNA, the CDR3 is TGCAGCGTTGGGGGGTCTTTGAGTGAAAAACTGTTTTTT. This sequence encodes CSVGGSLSEKLFF.

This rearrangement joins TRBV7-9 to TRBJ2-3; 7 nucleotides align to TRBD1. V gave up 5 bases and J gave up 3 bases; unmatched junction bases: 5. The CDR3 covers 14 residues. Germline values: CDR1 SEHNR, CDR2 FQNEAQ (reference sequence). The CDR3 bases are TGTGCCAGCAGCCCGGACAGGTATACAGATACGCAGTATTTT. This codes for CASSPDRYTDTQYF. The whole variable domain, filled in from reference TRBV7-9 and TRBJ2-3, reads DTGVSQNPRHKITKRGQNVTFRCDPISEHNRLYWYRQTLGQGPEFLTYFQNEAQLEKSRLLSDRFSAERPKGSFSTLEIQRTEQGDSAMYLCASSPDRYTDTQYFGPGTRLTVL.

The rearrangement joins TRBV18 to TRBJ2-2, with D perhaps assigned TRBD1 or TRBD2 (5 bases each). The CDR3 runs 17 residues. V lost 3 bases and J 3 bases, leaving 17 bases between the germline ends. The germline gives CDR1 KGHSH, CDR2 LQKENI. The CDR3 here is CASSPQPPGRDTGELFF. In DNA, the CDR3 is TGTGCCAGCTCACCCCAACCCCCGGGGCGGGACACCGGGGAGCTGTTTTTT.

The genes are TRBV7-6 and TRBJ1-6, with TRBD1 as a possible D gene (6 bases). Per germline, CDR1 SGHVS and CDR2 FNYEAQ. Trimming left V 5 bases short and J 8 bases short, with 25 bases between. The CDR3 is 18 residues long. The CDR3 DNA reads TGTGCCAGCAGCCCGACCGAGGGAGGGGGACTTAAATATTCACCCCTCCACTTT. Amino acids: CASSPTEGGGLKYSPLHF.

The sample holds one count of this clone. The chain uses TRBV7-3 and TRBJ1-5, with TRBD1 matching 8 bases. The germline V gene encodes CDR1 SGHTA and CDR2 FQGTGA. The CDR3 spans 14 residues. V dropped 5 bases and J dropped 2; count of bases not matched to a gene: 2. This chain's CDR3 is CASSPTGGNQPQHF. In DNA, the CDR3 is TGTGCCAGCAGCCCGACAGGGGGCAATCAGCCCCAGCATTTT.

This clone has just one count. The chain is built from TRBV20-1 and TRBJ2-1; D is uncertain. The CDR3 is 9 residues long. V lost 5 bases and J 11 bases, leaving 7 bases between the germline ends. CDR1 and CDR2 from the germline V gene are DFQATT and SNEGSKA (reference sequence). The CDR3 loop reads CSAHMKQFF. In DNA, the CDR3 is TGCAGTGCTCACATGAAGCAGTTCTTC.

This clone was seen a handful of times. The CDR3 bases are TGTGCCAGCAGCTCGGATGTTACCTATGGCTACACCTTC. Its protein is CASSSDVTYGYTF. This chain joins TRBV5-4 and TRBJ1-2; unclear D gene. This CDR3 is built from 13 residues. Germline CDR1 is SGHNT and CDR2 is YYREEE (reference sequence). Trimming stripped 3 bases from V and 4 bases from J, with 10 bases between.

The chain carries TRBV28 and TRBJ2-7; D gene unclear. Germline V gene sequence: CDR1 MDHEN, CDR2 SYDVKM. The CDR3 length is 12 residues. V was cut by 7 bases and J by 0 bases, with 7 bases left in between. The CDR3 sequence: CASTTASYEQYF. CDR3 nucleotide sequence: TGTGCCAGCACCACAGCCTCCTACGAGCAGTACTTC.

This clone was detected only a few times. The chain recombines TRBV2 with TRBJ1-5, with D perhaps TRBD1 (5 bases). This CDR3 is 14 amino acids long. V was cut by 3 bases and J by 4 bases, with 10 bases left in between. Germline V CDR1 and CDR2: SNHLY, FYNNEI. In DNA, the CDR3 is TGTGCCAGCAGTGACCAGGGTAGAAATCAGCCCCAGCATTTT. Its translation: CASSDQGRNQPQHF.